The sequence of this T cell receptor (beta chain) was determined in a study of shared clonotypes between healthy human individuals. Data came from immunoSEQ multiplex PCR; TCRdb stores just in-frame clones and leaves some out. This table holds roughly 550,000 clones, over 95% found once. The CDR3 runs to 14 residues. The V and J ends lost 2 bases and 3 bases, in that order; junction bases with no gene match: 2. From germline, CDR1 is LGHNA and CDR2 YNFKEQ. Naive CD8 cells were CD45RO-negative, positively selected for CCR7, excluding terminally differentiated effector memory CD45RA+ cells. The TCR originated in a woman aged 25 to 45 in good health. Input material: naive CD8+ T cells sorted from blood. The V gene is TRBV4-2, the J gene TRBJ1-1; 8 positions match TRBD1. The CDR3 nucleotides read TGTGCCAGCAGCCAAACAGGGGGGGACACTGAAGCTTTCTTT. Its translation is CASSQTGGDTEAFF.